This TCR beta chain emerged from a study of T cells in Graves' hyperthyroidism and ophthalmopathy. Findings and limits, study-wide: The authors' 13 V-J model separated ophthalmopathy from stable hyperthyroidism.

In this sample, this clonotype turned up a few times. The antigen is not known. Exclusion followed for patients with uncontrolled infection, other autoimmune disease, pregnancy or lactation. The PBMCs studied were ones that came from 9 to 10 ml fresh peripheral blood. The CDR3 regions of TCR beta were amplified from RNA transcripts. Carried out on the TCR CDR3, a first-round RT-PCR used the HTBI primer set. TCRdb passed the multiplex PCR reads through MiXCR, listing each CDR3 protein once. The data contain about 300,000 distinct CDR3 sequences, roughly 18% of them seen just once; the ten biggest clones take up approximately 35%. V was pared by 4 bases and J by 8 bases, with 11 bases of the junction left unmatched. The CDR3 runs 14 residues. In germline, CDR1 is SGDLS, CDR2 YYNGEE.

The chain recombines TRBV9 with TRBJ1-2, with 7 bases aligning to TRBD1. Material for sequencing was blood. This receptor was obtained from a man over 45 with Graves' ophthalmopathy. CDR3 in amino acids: CASSSTTGLTGYTF. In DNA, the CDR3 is TGTGCCAGCAGCTCGACGACAGGGTTGACAGGCTACACCTTC.